This TCR beta chain was captured by sequencing in a study of cytomegalovirus exposure and HLA in healthy donors. J gave up 8 bases and V 3 bases, and 7 bases lay outside the gene matches. The CDR3 totals 15 residues. CDR1 and CDR2 (germline): MNHEY, SMNVEV (reference sequence). The table came from immunoSEQ multiplex PCR; TCRdb's copy has only in-frame clones and leaves some out. The sample holds around 160,000 clones; around four fifths are singletons and the top ten take around 2.5%. The donors were members of the validation cohort comprising roughly 130 subjects, separate from the roughly 650-subject first cohort. As to this clone: Its antigen is unknown.

The study, taken as a whole, reports: For cytomegalovirus status, the classifier reportedly gave diagnoses with high specificity and sensitivity. The listing of roughly 160 TCR beta chains classed them as cytomegalovirus-associated. In vitro testing confirmed a few CMV-associated chains as specific for CMV antigens.

The chain carries TRBV27 and TRBJ1-2; 12 bases align to TRBD1. The receptor was derived from a man aged 25-40 years in good health and CMV-seropositive. The source material was PBMCs. The CDR3 DNA is TGTGCCAGCAGTTTCCGAGGGACAGGGGGCTTGGGCTACACCTTC. This sequence encodes CASSFRGTGGLGYTF.